One sample yielded the 9 T cell receptor beta chains listed below, sequenced in a study of blood T cell repertoires in COVID-19 (TCRdb year 2020). Library preparation used the immunoSEQ multiplex PCR assay. TCRdb stores this immuneACCESS table with in-frame sequences only. Part of the clones is absent; in the studies checked, under half of the shortfall reflects unresolved V genes, and no reason is known for the rest. This sample comprises under 300,000 clones, just under 85% of them detected only once. Of the sample, under 5% falls within the top ten clones. The sequenced sample was peripheral blood. Receptors were obtained from a man in his fifties with acute or convalescent COVID-19.

The V gene is TRBV2, the J gene TRBJ1-6, with D perhaps matching TRBD1 (6 bases). There are 15 residues in the CDR3. Germline CDR1 SNHLY, CDR2 FYNNEI. The V and J ends lost 7 bases and 4 bases respectively, with 14 bases between them. CDR3 DNA sequence: TGTGCCAGCATCAAACAGGGACCTTATAATTCACCCCTCCACTTT. Translated: CASIKQGPYNSPLHF.

The chain combines TRBV27 with TRBJ2-1, with 8 positions matching TRBD1. V dropped 5 bases and J dropped 10; count of bases not matched to a gene: 10. Germline CDR1 is MNHEY and CDR2 is SMNVEV (reference sequence). The CDR3 is made up of 14 amino acids. The CDR3: CASSPIGQGVEQFF. The CDR3 nucleotides are TGTGCCAGCAGTCCTATCGGACAGGGCGTAGAGCAGTTCTTC.

The rearrangement joins TRBV7-9 to TRBJ2-7, with TRBD2 matching over 7 bases. The CDR3 consists of 15 residues. Germline-derived CDR1 and CDR2 are SEHNR and FQNEAQ (reference sequence). V lost 4 bases and J lost 1; bases outside the gene matches: 7. CDR3 amino acids: CASSWGLTFSYEQYF. The CDR3, as DNA: TGTGCCAGCAGCTGGGGACTAACCTTTTCCTACGAGCAGTACTTC.

This chain uses TRBV2 with TRBJ2-7; 8 bases agree with TRBD2. CDR3 length equals 15 residues. The germline CDR1 and CDR2 sequences are SNHLY and FYNNEI. With V trimmed by 6 bases and J by 0 bases, 7 bases remained unmatched. The CDR3 nucleotides read TGTGCCAGCAGGGTAGCGGGGATAAGCTCCTACGAGCAGTACTTC. This encodes CASRVAGISSYEQYF.

The chain employs TRBV6-6 and TRBJ2-7, with D possibly matching TRBD1 (6 bases). This CDR3 is built from 13 residues. Germline CDR1 is MNHNY and CDR2 is SVGAGI (reference sequence). V gave up 5 bases and J gave up 1 base, with 9 bases separating them. The CDR3 loop reads CASSPDRSYEQYF. The CDR3 nucleotides read TGTGCCAGCAGTCCGGACAGATCCTACGAGCAGTACTTC.

In its sample, this clone was seen a few times. J is TRBJ2-1 and V is TRBV27, with 8 positions matching TRBD2. The V segment lost 6 bases and the J segment 10 bases; nucleotides outside the gene matches: 17. Germline CDR1 reads MNHEY; CDR2 reads SMNVEV (reference sequence). CDR3 length: 16 amino acids. This chain's CDR3 is CASSFPGLASGGEQFF. The CDR3 DNA is TGTGCCAGCAGCTTCCCCGGACTAGCCTCGGGGGGAGAGCAGTTCTTC.

This chain joins TRBV28 and TRBJ2-3, with 10 nucleotides matching TRBD1. Unmatched junction bases numbered 7, after V lost 5 bases and J lost 5 bases. CDR3 length: 15 amino acids. In germline, CDR1 is MDHEN, CDR2 SYDVKM. CDR3 protein: CASSPRQGAVDTQYF. CDR3 coding DNA: TGTGCCAGCAGTCCCAGACAGGGGGCGGTAGATACGCAGTATTTT.

This chain joins TRBV2 and TRBJ2-7, with D possibly being TRBD2 (7 bases). Per germline, CDR1 SNHLY and CDR2 FYNNEI. V was shortened by 5 bases and J by 4 bases, with 12 bases between the two germline ends. The CDR3 covers 13 residues. The CDR3 spells CASSPGGGYEQYF. The CDR3 bases are TGTGCCAGCAGTCCGGGGGGCGGATACGAGCAGTACTTC.

The rearrangement joins TRBV5-1 to TRBJ1-2; TRBD1 matches 11 bases. Germline assignment: CDR1 SGHRS and CDR2 YFSETQ. The trim removed 4 bases at V and 13 bases at J, leaving 6 bases unmatched. The CDR3 contains 12 residues. In DNA form, the CDR3 reads TGCGCCAGCAGCCGGGACAGGGGGGAAGTCACCTTC. It is translated as CASSRDRGEVTF.